This T cell receptor (beta chain) was documented in a study of long-term antiretroviral therapy in people with HIV. Study background: The oldest samples precede the 2015 immediate-ART recommendation by about a decade.

Per individual, the PBMC samples numbered at least one pre-ART and at least two post-ART. Every specimen held between roughly 0.9-10 million cryopreserved PBMC. These were thawed and washed before DNA extraction. CDR1 and CDR2 (germline): KGHSH, LQKENI. The CDR3 is 13 amino acids. Trimming stripped 4 bases from V and 7 bases from J, with 11 bases between. Researchers report immunoSEQ v3.0 was run at survey level. Profiled with immunoSEQ multiplex PCR; TCRdb holds only in-frame clones, not every one. The sample includes 20,000 or so clones, roughly 87% of them seen just once. This TCR derives from a man between 18 and 35 years old with HIV. Material: unsorted PBMCs, obtained 0.2 years before starting antiretroviral therapy. The V call is TRBV18, the J call TRBJ1-5; D gene unclear. The DNA of the CDR3 is TGTGCCAGCTCACTTTATCGGGAGCAGCCCCAGCATTTT. This translates into CASSLYREQPQHF.